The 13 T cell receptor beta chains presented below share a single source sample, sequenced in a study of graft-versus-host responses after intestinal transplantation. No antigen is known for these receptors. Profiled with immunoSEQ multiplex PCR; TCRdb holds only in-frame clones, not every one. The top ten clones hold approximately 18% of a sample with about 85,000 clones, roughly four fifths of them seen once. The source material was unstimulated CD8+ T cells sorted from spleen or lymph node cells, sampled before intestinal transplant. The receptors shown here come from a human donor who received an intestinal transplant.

This CDR3 is CASSHGPGYNEQFF. In nucleotides, the CDR3 is TGTGCCAGCAGCCACGGACCAGGCTACAATGAGCAGTTCTTC. The genes are TRBV6-1 and TRBJ2-1; D unresolved. V shed 6 bases and J shed 3 bases, with 12 bases lying between them. CDR3 size: 14 residues. The germline V gene encodes CDR1 MNHNS and CDR2 SASEGT.

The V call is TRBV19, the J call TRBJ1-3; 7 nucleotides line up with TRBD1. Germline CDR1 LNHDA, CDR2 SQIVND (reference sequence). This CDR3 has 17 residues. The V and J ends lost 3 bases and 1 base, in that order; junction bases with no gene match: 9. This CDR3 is CASSIGGQISSGNTIYF. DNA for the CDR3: TGTGCCAGTAGTATCGGGGGACAGATTTCATCTGGAAACACCATATATTTT.

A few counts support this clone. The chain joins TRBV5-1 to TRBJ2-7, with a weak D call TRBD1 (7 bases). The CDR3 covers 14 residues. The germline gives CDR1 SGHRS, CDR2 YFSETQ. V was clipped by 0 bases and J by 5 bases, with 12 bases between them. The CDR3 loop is CASSLAFRGDEQYF. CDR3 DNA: TGCGCCAGCAGCTTGGCCTTCAGGGGGGACGAGCAGTACTTC.

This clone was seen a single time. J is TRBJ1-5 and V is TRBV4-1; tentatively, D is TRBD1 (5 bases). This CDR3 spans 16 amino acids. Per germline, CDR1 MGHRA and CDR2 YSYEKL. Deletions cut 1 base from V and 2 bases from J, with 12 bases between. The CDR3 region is CASSQVATAGNQPQHF. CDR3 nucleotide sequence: TGCGCCAGCAGCCAAGTCGCGACAGCAGGCAATCAGCCCCAGCATTTT.

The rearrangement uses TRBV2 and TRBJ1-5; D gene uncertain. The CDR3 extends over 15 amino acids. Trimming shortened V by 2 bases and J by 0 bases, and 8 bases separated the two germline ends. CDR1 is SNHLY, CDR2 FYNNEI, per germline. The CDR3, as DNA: TGTGCCAGCAGTGAACATCCAGCTAGCAATCAGCCCCAGCATTTT. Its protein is CASSEHPASNQPQHF.

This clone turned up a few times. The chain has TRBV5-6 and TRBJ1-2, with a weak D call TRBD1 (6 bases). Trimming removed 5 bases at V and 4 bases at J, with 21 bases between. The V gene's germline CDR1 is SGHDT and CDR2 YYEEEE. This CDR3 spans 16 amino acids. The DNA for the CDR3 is TGTGCCAGCAGAGGGGGGGTAACAGGAGAGGGCTATGGCTACACCTTC. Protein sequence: CASRGGVTGEGYGYTF.

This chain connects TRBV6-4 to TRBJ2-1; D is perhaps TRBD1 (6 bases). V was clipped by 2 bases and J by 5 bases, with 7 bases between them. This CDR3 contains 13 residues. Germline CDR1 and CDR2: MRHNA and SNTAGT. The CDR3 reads CASSDRDNNEQFF. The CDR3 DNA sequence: TGTGCCAGCAGTGACCGGGACAACAATGAGCAGTTCTTC.

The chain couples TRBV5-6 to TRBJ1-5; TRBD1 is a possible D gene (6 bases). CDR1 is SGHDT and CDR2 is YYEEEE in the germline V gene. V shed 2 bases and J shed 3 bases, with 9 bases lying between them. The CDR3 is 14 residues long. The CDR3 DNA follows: TGTGCCAGCAGCTTAGGACAGAACAATCAGCCCCAGCATTTT. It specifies CASSLGQNNQPQHF. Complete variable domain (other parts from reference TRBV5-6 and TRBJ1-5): DAGVTQSPTHLIKTRGQQVTLRCSPKSGHDTVSWYQQALGQGPQFIFQYYEEEERQRGNFPDRFSGHQFPNYSSELNVNALLLGDSALYLCASSLGQNNQPQHFGDGTRLSIL.

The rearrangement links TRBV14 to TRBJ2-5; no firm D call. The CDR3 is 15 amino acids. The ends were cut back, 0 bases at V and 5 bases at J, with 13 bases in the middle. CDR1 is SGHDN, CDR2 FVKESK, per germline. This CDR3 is CASSQDMSVAETQYF. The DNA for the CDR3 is TGTGCCAGCAGCCAAGATATGAGTGTCGCGGAGACCCAGTACTTC.

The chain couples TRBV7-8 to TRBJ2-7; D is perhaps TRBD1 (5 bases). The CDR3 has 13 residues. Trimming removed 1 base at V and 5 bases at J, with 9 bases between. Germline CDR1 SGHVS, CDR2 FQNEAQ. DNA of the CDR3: TGTGCCAGCAGCTTAGAGGGGATCGACGAGCAGTACTTC. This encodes CASSLEGIDEQYF.

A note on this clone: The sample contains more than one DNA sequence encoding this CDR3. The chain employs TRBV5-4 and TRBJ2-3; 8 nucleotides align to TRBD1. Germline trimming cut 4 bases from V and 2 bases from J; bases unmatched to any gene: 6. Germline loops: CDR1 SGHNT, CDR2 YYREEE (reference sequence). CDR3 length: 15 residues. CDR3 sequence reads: CASSPGGIPTDTQYF. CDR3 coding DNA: TGTGCCAGCAGCCCAGGGGGCATTCCCACAGATACGCAGTATTTT.

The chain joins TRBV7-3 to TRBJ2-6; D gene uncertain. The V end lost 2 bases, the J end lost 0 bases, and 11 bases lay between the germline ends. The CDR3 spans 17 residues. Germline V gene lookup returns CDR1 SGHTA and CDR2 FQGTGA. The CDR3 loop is CASSLWGLGSGANVLTF. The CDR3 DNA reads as TGTGCCAGCAGCTTATGGGGTCTGGGCTCTGGGGCCAACGTCCTGACTTTC.

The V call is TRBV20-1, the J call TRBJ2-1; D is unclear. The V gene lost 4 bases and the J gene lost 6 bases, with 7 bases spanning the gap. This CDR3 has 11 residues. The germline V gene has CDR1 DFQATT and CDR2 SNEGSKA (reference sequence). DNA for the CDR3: TGCAGTGCTAACCCCGGCAATGAGCAGTTCTTC. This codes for CSANPGNEQFF.